The source of this T cell receptor beta chain is a study of identifying expanded T cells in peripheral blood. Findings and caveats of the study: Technical replicates showed around 1.2 changed clones; approximately 2 weeks roughly 16; four weeks 19. Variance in clone template counts between approximately two-week samples significantly increased with total template count across all healthy donors.

Method: immunoSEQ multiplex PCR; TCRdb's copy keeps in-frame clones and lacks some. Of some 96,000 clones listed, approximately 89% were seen once; the top ten hold about 5.5%. V lost 6 bases, J lost 2 bases, and 11 bases stayed unmatched. This CDR3 has 16 residues. Germline lookup yields CDR1 KGHSH and CDR2 LQKENI. During the collection period, no donor immune events like infections were recorded. As to this clone: Its antigen is as yet unknown.

Input material: blood. The source is a person between 18 and 69 years old in good health. V usage is TRBV18 and J usage is TRBJ1-1; 8 bases map to TRBD1. DNA of the CDR3: TGTGCCAGCTCGCGTTCTCAACAGGGGGTCAACACTGAAGCTTTCTTT. It yields the protein CASSRSQQGVNTEAFF.